The 26 T cell receptor beta chains below were found in one sample sequenced in a study of blood T cell repertoires in COVID-19. TCRdb's copy holds only in-frame clones and misses some; the assay was immunoSEQ multiplex PCR. The repertoire holds about 400,000 clones, over 75% seen once, with about 2.1% in the top ten. Sequences were obtained from PBMCs or T cells enriched from blood (not recorded which). These receptors all stem from a woman aged 40-49 years with acute COVID-19.

The chain joins TRBV24-1 to TRBJ2-1, with 7 bases lining up with TRBD1. Germline loops: CDR1 KGHDR, CDR2 SFDVKD. The junction had 7 bases not matched to a gene; V was cut back by 3 bases and J by 9 bases. The CDR3 is 14 amino acids. The CDR3: CATSDPTDRAEQFF. The CDR3 DNA reads as TGTGCCACCAGTGATCCCACCGACAGGGCTGAGCAGTTCTTC.

This sequence joins TRBV9 and TRBJ1-1, with 9 bases aligning to TRBD1. This CDR3 has 16 amino acids. Germline trimming cut 2 bases from V and 2 bases from J; bases unmatched to any gene: 7. Looked up from germline, CDR1 is SGDLS and CDR2 is YYNGEE. CDR3 amino acids: CASSVARDRVNTEAFF. The CDR3 DNA sequence: TGTGCCAGCAGCGTTGCCCGGGACAGGGTAAACACTGAAGCTTTCTTT.

Details on this clone: Its ends do not fully match the called genes, so a read error is possible. The chain recombines TRBV13 with TRBJ2-5; 14 nucleotides align to TRBD2. CDR3 size: 16 residues. Germline V gene lookup returns CDR1 PRHDT and CDR2 FYEKMQ (reference sequence). The CDR3 region is CASSLGLAGGIETQYF. CDR3 bases: TGTGCCAGCAGCCTAGGACTAGCGGGGGGAATTGAGACCCAGTACTTC.

J is TRBJ1-1 and V is TRBV5-1, with 7 positions matching TRBD1. The J segment lost 0 bases and the V segment lost 2 bases, leaving 1 base of the junction unmatched. The CDR3 has 14 residues. The germline CDR1 and CDR2 sequences are SGHRS and YFSETQ. As DNA, the CDR3 is TGCGCCAGCAGCTTTACAGGGGTGAACACTGAAGCTTTCTTT. It yields the protein CASSFTGVNTEAFF.

The chain uses TRBV7-9 and TRBJ1-2; D is ambiguous. V was shortened by 2 bases and J by 8 bases, with 9 bases between the two germline ends. This CDR3 comprises 12 residues. The germline CDR1 and CDR2 sequences are SEHNR and FQNEAQ (reference sequence). DNA for the CDR3: TGTGCCAGCAGCTTAATTAGTCGGGGCTACACCTTC. It translates to CASSLISRGYTF. Together with reference TRBV7-9 and TRBJ1-2, the CDR3 gives the full variable domain: DTGVSQNPRHKITKRGQNVTFRCDPISEHNRLYWYRQTLGQGPEFLTYFQNEAQLEKSRLLSDRFSAERPKGSFSTLEIQRTEQGDSAMYLCASSLISRGYTFGSGTRLTVV.

This clone was seen a handful of times. The V and J genes are TRBV27 and TRBJ1-5; 7 nucleotides match TRBD1. V lost 4 bases to trimming and J lost 1 base; unmatched junction nucleotides: 7. Germline values: CDR1 MNHEY, CDR2 SMNVEV (reference sequence). The CDR3 has 16 amino acids. The CDR3 nucleotides read TGTGCCAGCAGTTCGCTCTACAGGGGAAGCAATCAGCCCCAGCATTTT. Translated: CASSSLYRGSNQPQHF.

This chain connects TRBV5-1 to TRBJ1-4; 9 bases are a match to TRBD1. Trimming took 0 bases from V and 8 from J; bases not matched to a gene: 8. Germline V gene data show CDR1 as SGHRS and CDR2 as YFSETQ. This CDR3 has 16 amino acids. This chain's CDR3 is CASSLETGTGIEKLFF. CDR3 bases: TGCGCCAGCAGCTTGGAAACGGGGACAGGGATCGAAAAACTGTTTTTT. Full variable domain (outside the CDR3, taken from reference TRBV5-1 and TRBJ1-4): KAGVTQTPRYLIKTRGQQVTLSCSPISGHRSVSWYQQTPGQGLQFLFEYFSETQRNKGNFPGRFSGRQFSNSRSEMNVSTLELGDSALYLCASSLETGTGIEKLFFGSGTQLSVL.

About this clone itself: This specimen includes other DNA sequences encoding the same CDR3. The V and J genes are TRBV30 and TRBJ2-1; TRBD2 might be the D (5 bases). CDR1 and CDR2 from the germline V gene are GTSNPN and SVGIG (reference sequence). Trimming shortened V by 0 bases and J by 6 bases, and 6 bases separated the two germline ends. The CDR3 is 12 residues long. Here the CDR3 DNA reads TGTGCCTGGAGTGTACGGGGCAATGAGCAGTTCTTC. Amino acid sequence: CAWSVRGNEQFF.

The rearrangement uses TRBV2 and TRBJ2-7; 10 bases fit TRBD2. The germline V gene has CDR1 SNHLY and CDR2 FYNNEI. This CDR3 has 18 amino acids. J lost 2 bases, V lost 4 bases, and 14 bases had no gene match. CDR3 sequence (DNA): TGTGCCAGCAGTGTCGAGGGGGTACTAGCGGGGACAACCTACGAGCAGTACTTC. Encoded protein: CASSVEGVLAGTTYEQYF.

This chain connects TRBV6-2 or TRBV6-3 to TRBJ1-2, with 7 nucleotides matching TRBD1. After removal of 2 bases from V and 6 bases from J, the junction contained 6 bases not matched to a gene. CDR1 and CDR2 (germline): MNHEY, SVGEGT. The CDR3 spans 14 residues. Written as DNA, the CDR3 is TGTGCCAGCAGTTACGGGACAGCTTTCCATGGCTACACCTTC. It translates to CASSYGTAFHGYTF.

Turning to this clone: The germline gene is not matched at one end of the junction; a read error may be the cause. J is TRBJ2-3 and V is TRBV20-1; D remains unclear. CDR3 length: 11 amino acids. CDR1 DFQATT and CDR2 SNEGSKA come from the germline V gene (reference sequence). The CDR3, as DNA: TGCAGTGCTATTCTTAATTGGCAGGCCCATTTT. It encodes CSAILNWQAHF.

The rearrangement joins TRBV19 to TRBJ2-7; 8 bases are shared with TRBD1. V lost 0 bases to trimming and J lost 0 bases; unmatched junction nucleotides: 1. CDR1 and CDR2 from the germline V gene are LNHDA and SQIVND (reference sequence). This CDR3 has 15 residues. The CDR3, as DNA: TGTGCCAGTAGTATAGATGGGACAGGCTCCTACGAGCAGTACTTC. It specifies CASSIDGTGSYEQYF.

This clone was recorded only once. The chain joins TRBV2 to TRBJ2-1, with 7 bases matching TRBD1. CDR3 size: 14 residues. V was clipped by 6 bases and J by 4 bases; unmatched bases: 6. The germline CDR1 and CDR2 sequences are SNHLY and FYNNEI. The CDR3 nucleotides read TGTGCCAGCAGGAACAGGGGCTCTTACAATGAGCAGTTCTTC. Its protein product is CASRNRGSYNEQFF.

The genes are TRBV6-2 or TRBV6-3 and TRBJ1-2; TRBD1 agrees at 10 bases. Germline V gene lookup returns CDR1 MNHEY and CDR2 SVGEGT. CDR3 length equals 14 residues. V lost 5 bases and J lost 8; bases outside the gene matches: 8. The CDR3 nucleotides are TGTGCCAGCAGTGTGGGACAGGGGTTTGAAGGCTACACCTTC. This encodes CASSVGQGFEGYTF.

The rearrangement uses TRBV15 and TRBJ1-5, with D perhaps matching TRBD1 (6 bases). In germline, CDR1 is LNHNV, CDR2 YYDKDF (reference sequence). The CDR3 covers 17 residues. The V end lost 0 bases, the J end lost 2 bases, and 14 bases lay between the germline ends. The CDR3 nucleotides read TGTGCCACCAGCAGAGATGGGACAACCATTGGCAATCAGCCCCAGCATTTT. Its translation: CATSRDGTTIGNQPQHF.

This chain links TRBV2 with TRBJ1-2; D uncertain. Trimming cost V 5 bases and J 7 bases, with 8 bases left between them. CDR1 is SNHLY, CDR2 FYNNEI, per germline. The CDR3 has 11 residues. The CDR3 loop is CASSQERGYTF. The CDR3, as DNA: TGTGCCAGCAGTCAAGAGCGTGGCTACACCTTC.

The rearrangement uses TRBV3-1 (or the pseudogene TRBV3-2) and TRBJ2-5; 8 nucleotides line up with TRBD2. Per germline, CDR1 LGHDT and CDR2 YNNKEL (reference sequence). The junction had 8 bases not matched to a gene; V was cut back by 1 base and J by 4 bases. The CDR3 consists of 16 residues. DNA of the CDR3: TGTGCCAGCAGCCAAGTGACGGGCGGGGGGAGAGAGACCCAGTACTTC. Its protein is CASSQVTGGGRETQYF.

This chain links TRBV7-9 with TRBJ1-6; tentatively, D is TRBD1 (5 bases). CDR1 SEHNR and CDR2 FQNEAQ come from the germline V gene (reference sequence). The CDR3 is 15 residues long. Trimming removed 2 bases from V and 7 bases from J, with 12 bases in between. CDR3 protein: CASSLTGVENSPLHF. CDR3 in DNA: TGTGCCAGCAGCTTAACGGGGGTTGAAAATTCACCCCTCCACTTT.

This clone was found a few times. This chain joins TRBV28 and TRBJ1-5, with D hard to call. CDR3 length: 16 residues. The germline V and J ends were trimmed by 8 bases and 1 base, with 18 bases remaining between them. Per germline, CDR1 MDHEN and CDR2 SYDVKM. As DNA, the CDR3 is TGTGCCAGCGCGGGAGGGCGGAAAAGGAGCAATCAGCCCCAGCATTTT. Amino acids: CASAGGRKRSNQPQHF.

The chain carries TRBV24-1 and TRBJ1-5, with TRBD1 identical over 12 bases. V dropped 4 bases and J dropped 3; count of bases not matched to a gene: 15. Germline CDR1 KGHDR, CDR2 SFDVKD. The CDR3 length is 20 residues. CDR3 coding DNA: TGTGCCACCAGTGAGTCCCCGGGACAGGGGGCCACCGGCCCCAATCAGCCCCAGCATTTT. The encoded protein is CATSESPGQGATGPNQPQHF.

The chain combines TRBV6-5 with TRBJ2-2, with 7 bases fitting TRBD2. The ends lost 9 bases at V and 6 bases at J; junction bases unmatched: 10. Germline-derived CDR1 and CDR2 are MNHEY and SVGAGI. This CDR3 has 14 amino acids. The CDR3: CASSVRGLAGELFF. The CDR3 region has the DNA TGTGCCAGTTCAGTACGAGGACTAGCCGGGGAGCTGTTTTTT.

J is TRBJ1-5 and V is TRBV30; TRBD1 matches 12 bases. The V segment lost 2 bases and the J segment 7 bases; nucleotides outside the gene matches: 12. Germline-derived CDR1 and CDR2 are GTSNPN and SVGIG (reference sequence). The CDR3 has 17 amino acids. This chain's CDR3 is CAWSTGTGGDYGQPQHF. CDR3 DNA: TGTGCCTGGAGTACCGGGACAGGGGGCGATTACGGGCAGCCCCAGCATTTT.

The chain joins TRBV3-1 (or the pseudogene TRBV3-2) to TRBJ2-5, with D maybe TRBD2 (6 bases). CDR1 and CDR2 (germline): LGHDT, YNNKEL (reference sequence). Trimming shortened V by 10 bases and J by 1 base, and 10 bases separated the two germline ends. The CDR3 sequence is 12 residues long. The CDR3 region has the DNA TGTGCCACTTGGGACTTCCAAGAGACCCAGTACTTC. This gives the protein CATWDFQETQYF.

This chain uses TRBV12-3 or TRBV12-4 with TRBJ1-2; TRBD1 is a possible D gene (5 bases). This CDR3 is 12 amino acids long. V was shortened by 7 bases and J by 4 bases, with 10 bases between the two germline ends. The CDR3: CASNRGGYGYTF. DNA for the CDR3: TGTGCCAGCAATCGGGGGGGCTATGGCTACACCTTC.

The V gene is TRBV19, the J gene TRBJ1-5, with D perhaps matching TRBD1 (6 bases). This CDR3 is 14 amino acids long. Trimming removed 6 bases at V and 3 bases at J, with 12 bases between. Germline V CDR1 and CDR2: LNHDA, SQIVND (reference sequence). The CDR3 protein is CASRAGGHNQPQHF. CDR3 in DNA: TGTGCCAGTAGAGCGGGGGGACACAATCAGCCCCAGCATTTT.

The chain has TRBV5-1 and TRBJ1-3, with a tentative D call TRBD1 (5 bases). From germline, CDR1 is SGHRS and CDR2 YFSETQ. The CDR3 is 14 amino acids. Deletions cut 4 bases from V and 4 bases from J, with 12 bases between. In nucleotides, the CDR3 is TGCGCCAGCAGCCTGGGGCCTGAAGGAAACACCATATATTTT. It yields the protein CASSLGPEGNTIYF.